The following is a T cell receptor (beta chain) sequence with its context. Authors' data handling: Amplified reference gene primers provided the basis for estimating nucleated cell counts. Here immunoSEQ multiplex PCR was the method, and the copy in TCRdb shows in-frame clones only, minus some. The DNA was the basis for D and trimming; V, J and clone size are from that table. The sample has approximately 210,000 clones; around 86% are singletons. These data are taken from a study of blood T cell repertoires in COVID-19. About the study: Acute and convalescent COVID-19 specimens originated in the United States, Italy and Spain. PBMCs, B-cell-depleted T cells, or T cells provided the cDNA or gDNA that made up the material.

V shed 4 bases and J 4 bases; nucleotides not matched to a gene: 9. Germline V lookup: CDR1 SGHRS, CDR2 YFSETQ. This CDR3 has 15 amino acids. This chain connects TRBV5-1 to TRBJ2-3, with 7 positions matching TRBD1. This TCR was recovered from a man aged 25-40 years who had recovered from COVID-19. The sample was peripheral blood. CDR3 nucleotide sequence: TGCGCCAGCAGCACATCGACAGGGTTGGCAGATACGCAGTATTTT. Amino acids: CASSTSTGLADTQYF. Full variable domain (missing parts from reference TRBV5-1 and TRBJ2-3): KAGVTQTPRYLIKTRGQQVTLSCSPISGHRSVSWYQQTPGQGLQFLFEYFSETQRNKGNFPGRFSGRQFSNSRSEMNVSTLELGDSALYLCASSTSTGLADTQYFGPGTRLTVL.